Listed here are 9 T cell receptor beta chains from one sample, sequenced in a study of CD8+CD57+ T cells in acquired aplastic anemia. The use of genomic DNA as template underpinned the TCR beta VDJ and CDR3 profiling. Via MiXCR, TCRdb re-called the reads, giving one row per CDR3 protein. The table has 200,000 or so distinct CDR3 sequences, 55% to 70% seen once. Sequencing was performed on sorted CD4+, CD8+, or CD8+CD57+ T cells (not recorded which) from PBMCs. All receptors come from a human donor with severe aplastic anemia or a healthy control (not recorded which).

This rearrangement joins TRBV7-6 to TRBJ2-5, with a possible D match to TRBD2 (6 bases). Trimming took off 0 bases at V and 1 base at J, with 9 bases between the two ends. Per the germline V gene, CDR1 is SGHVS and CDR2 is FNYEAQ. This CDR3 has 15 residues. The CDR3 coding sequence is TGTGCCAGCAGCTTAGCGGGGGGATCCCAAGAGACCCAGTACTTC. Protein: CASSLAGGSQETQYF.

The J gene is TRBJ2-7, the V gene TRBV20-1; 11 bases map to TRBD2. V shed 5 bases, J shed 4 bases, and the junction held 7 bases outside the gene matches. The length of the CDR3 is 14 residues. CDR1 DFQATT and CDR2 SNEGSKA come from the germline V gene (reference sequence). The CDR3 nucleotides are TGCAGTGCTGGCCTGGCTAGCGGGGGGTACGAGCAGTACTTC. It yields the protein CSAGLASGGYEQYF.

The sample holds one count of this clonotype. This chain connects TRBV20-1 to TRBJ1-2; 7 bases are a match to TRBD1. The CDR3 extends over 14 amino acids. Looked up from germline, CDR1 is DFQATT and CDR2 is SNEGSKA (reference sequence). The J segment lost 4 bases and the V segment lost 0 bases, leaving 5 bases of the junction unmatched. CDR3 nucleotides: TGCAGTGCTAGAGAGGGAAGGGGGCCCTATGGCTACACCTTC. Amino acids: CSAREGRGPYGYTF.

This clonotype was recorded many times. This may be a read error, as it is one base from a much larger clone. The chain employs TRBV24-1 and TRBJ2-3; 10 bases agree with TRBD2. Germline V gene lookup returns CDR1 KGHDR and CDR2 SFDVKD. The CDR3 length is 15 residues. V shed 9 bases and J 4 bases; nucleotides not matched to a gene: 9. The CDR3 DNA follows: TGTGCCACCGATGTAGCGGGGGGCGGACCAGATACGCAGTATTTT. Its protein is CATDVAGGGPDTQYF.

The chain joins TRBV11-2 to TRBJ2-7; 10 positions agree with TRBD1. With 3 bases clipped from V and 5 bases from J, the junction kept 7 bases outside the gene matches. Germline CDR1 reads SGHAT; CDR2 reads FQNNGV. This CDR3 spans 15 amino acids. CDR3 coding DNA: TGTGCCAGCAGCTTCCGGACAGGGGGTAGCCACGAGCAGTACTTC. Its protein is CASSFRTGGSHEQYF.

V gene TRBV2 combines with J gene TRBJ1-1, with D maybe TRBD1 (5 bases). CDR1 and CDR2 from the germline V gene are SNHLY and FYNNEI. This CDR3 is built from 14 residues. The germline V and J ends were trimmed by 8 bases and 1 base, with 14 bases remaining between them. CDR3 bases: TGTGCCAGCGGGGGGGGAGGGCCGAACACTGAAGCTTTCTTT. It encodes CASGGGGPNTEAFF. The whole variable domain, filled in from reference TRBV2 and TRBJ1-1, reads EPEVTQTPSHQVTQMGQEVILRCVPISNHLYFYWYRQILGQKVEFLVSFYNNEISEKSEIFDDQFSVERPDGSNFTLKIRSTKLEDSAMYFCASGGGGPNTEAFFGQGTRLTVV.

This rearrangement joins TRBV29-1 to TRBJ2-1, with TRBD1 matching 10 bases. The junction had 6 bases not matched to a gene; V was cut back by 7 bases and J by 9 bases. This CDR3 has 12 amino acids. CDR1 is SQVTM and CDR2 is ANQGSEA in the germline V gene. DNA for the CDR3: TGCAGCGAGAGACAGGGGGCAGGTGAGCAGTTCTTC. This codes for CSERQGAGEQFF.

This clonotype has ten or more counts. The CDR3 loop reads CASRPTDQNTGELFF. CDR3 bases: TGTGCCAGCAGACCGACGGATCAGAACACCGGGGAGCTGTTTTTT. This chain uses TRBV28 with TRBJ2-2; no firm D call. The CDR3 spans 15 residues. Trimming removed 6 bases at V and 1 base at J, with 12 bases between. Per the germline V gene, CDR1 is MDHEN and CDR2 is SYDVKM.

With regard to this clonotype: The junction departs from the called germline gene at one end, perhaps through a read error. The J gene is TRBJ2-7, the V gene TRBV7-9; TRBD1 is a possible D gene (5 bases). In germline, CDR1 is SEHNR, CDR2 FQNEAQ (reference sequence). CDR3 length equals 15 residues. The CDR3 DNA sequence: TGCGCCAGCAGTGATAGAACAGGCTCGAACTACGAGCAGTACTTC. Protein product: CASSDRTGSNYEQYF.